This is a list of T cell receptor beta chains from one sample in a study of sequential checkpoint blockade in melanoma. Data came from immunoSEQ multiplex PCR; TCRdb stores just in-frame clones and leaves some out. The repertoire consists of approximately 19,000 clones, with 73% occurring once and the leading ten covering around 5%. The source material was tumor tissue (inferred from file names), sampled from a patient given nivolumab and ipilimumab in sequence. These receptors originate from a human donor with melanoma. CDR3s include the opening cysteine and the closing phenylalanine or tryptophan. D genes are given only for firm matches. Clone size, where shown, is once, few, many, or a class for clones that have expanded.

cdr3_length clone_size j_call d_call v_call cdr3_nt cdr3_aa
14 NA TRBJ2-3 TRBD2 TRBV6-8 TGTGCCAGCAGGGGGACTACAGATTCAGATACGCAGTATTTT CASRGTTDSDTQYF
14 few TRBJ2-7 NA TRBV28 TGTGCCAGCAGTTTATACGAGGGGGACTACGAGCAGTACTTC CASSLYEGDYEQYF
12 few TRBJ1-5 TRBD1 TRBV10-3 TGTGCCAGCCTGACAGGGGATCAGCCCCAGCATTTT CASLTGDQPQHF
12 NA TRBJ1-1 NA TRBV30 TGTGCCCACAAAGGGGGTCACACTGAAGCTTTCTTT CAHKGGHTEAFF
16 NA TRBJ1-2 NA TRBV12-5 TGTGCTAGTGGTTTGGCCCAAACTTATTACAGGGAGGGCTACACCTTC CASGLAQTYYREGYTF
15 NA TRBJ1-1 NA TRBV19 TGTGCCAGTAGTATTCGGACAATCCTGAACACTGAAGCTTTCTTT CASSIRTILNTEAFF
15 NA TRBJ2-1 TRBD2 TRBV29-1 TGCAGCGTTTTCGATTCTAGCGGGAGGGAAAGGGAGCAGTTCTTC CSVFDSSGREREQFF
14 NA TRBJ2-5 TRBD2 TRBV6-8 TGTGCCAGCAGTTACGGGACTAGCGGGGAGACCCAGTACTTC CASSYGTSGETQYF
16 NA TRBJ2-1 NA TRBV14 TGTGCCAGCAGCCAATCCCTCTGGGGGGGCAGGAATGAGCAGTTCTTC CASSQSLWGGRNEQFF
16 NA TRBJ1-4 NA TRBV7-7 TGTGCCAGCAGCTTGACTCTAGGCGCAACTAATGAAAAACTGTTTTTT CASSLTLGATNEKLFF
15 once TRBJ1-4 TRBD1 TRBV6-8 TGTGCCACACGAGGGGGGGGACAGGGGAGTGAAAAACTGTTTTTT CATRGGGQGSEKLFF
13 once TRBJ1-3 NA TRBV6-8 TGTGCCAGCAGTCTGGACAACGGAAACACCATATATTTT CASSLDNGNTIYF
14 NA TRBJ1-5 NA TRBV19 TGTGCCAGTAGTATAGCATCACGCAATCAGCCCCAGCATTTT CASSIASRNQPQHF
15 NA TRBJ2-7 NA TRBV1 TGCGCCAGCAGCCAAGAGTGGCAACCCGTCTACGAGCAGTACTTC CASSQEWQPVYEQYF
13 once TRBJ2-5 TRBD2 TRBV12-5 TGTGCCACCGCGGGGGGGACTCAAGAGACCCAGTACTTC CATAGGTQETQYF
13 NA TRBJ2-3 NA TRBV30 TGTGCCTGGAGACGGGGCCCCACAGATACGCAGTATTTT CAWRRGPTDTQYF
19 NA TRBJ2-6 TRBD1 TRBV11-3 TGTGCCAGCAGCTTGACCGGGACAGGGGCCCGCTCTGGGGCCAACGTCCTGACTTTC CASSLTGTGARSGANVLTF
12 NA TRBJ2-1 NA TRBV14 TGTGCCAGCAGCCACGCAAACAATGAGCAGTTCTTC CASSHANNEQFF
14 few TRBJ1-4 NA TRBV19 TGTGCCAGTAGTATGGACTTATACGGCGAAAAACTGTTTTTT CASSMDLYGEKLFF
13 few TRBJ1-1 TRBD1 TRBV6-8 TGTGCCATCAGGGGGGACGGGGGCACTGAAGCTTTCTTT CAIRGDGGTEAFF
16 NA TRBJ2-3 NA TRBV28 TGTGCCAGCAGCCCCTCAGCGGGCCGGAGTCGGGATACGCAGTATTTT CASSPSAGRSRDTQYF
15 NA TRBJ1-4 TRBD1 TRBV14 TGTGCCAGCAGCCACGACAGGGCAACTAATGAAAAACTGTTTTTT CASSHDRATNEKLFF
15 few TRBJ2-1 TRBD2 TRBV5-1 TGCGCCAGCAGCTTCGGCGGGAGCTCCTACAATGAGCAGTTCTTC CASSFGGSSYNEQFF
14 NA TRBJ2-3 NA TRBV6-8 TGTGCCAGCAGTTCCGGACAGCCCACAGATACGCAGTATTTT CASSSGQPTDTQYF
14 NA TRBJ2-3 NA TRBV19 TGTGCCAGTAGTATGGGCAGTCGCACAGATACGCAGTATTTT CASSMGSRTDTQYF